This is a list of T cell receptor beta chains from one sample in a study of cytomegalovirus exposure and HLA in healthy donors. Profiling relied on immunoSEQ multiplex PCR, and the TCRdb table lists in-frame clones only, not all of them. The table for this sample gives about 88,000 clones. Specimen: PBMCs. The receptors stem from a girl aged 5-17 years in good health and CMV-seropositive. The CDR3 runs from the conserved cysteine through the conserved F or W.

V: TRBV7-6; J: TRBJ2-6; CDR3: CASSLEAGTGANVLTF
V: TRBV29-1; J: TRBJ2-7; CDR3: CSVGRTRGSSSYEQYF
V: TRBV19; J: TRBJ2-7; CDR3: CASSTTGSSSYEQYF
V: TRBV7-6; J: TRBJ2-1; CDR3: CASSLSGVNEQFF
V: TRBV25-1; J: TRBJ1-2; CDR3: CASSLANYGYTF
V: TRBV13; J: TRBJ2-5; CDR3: CASSLTETQYF
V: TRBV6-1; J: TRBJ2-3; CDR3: CASSTDSPYTQYF
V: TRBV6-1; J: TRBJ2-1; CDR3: CASSTTGSSDNEQFF
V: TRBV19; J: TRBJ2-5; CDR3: CASSIMRGSQETQYF
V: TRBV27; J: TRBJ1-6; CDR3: CASTPIRDRGSSPLHF
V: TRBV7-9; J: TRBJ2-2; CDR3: CASSLGAGGRNTGELFF
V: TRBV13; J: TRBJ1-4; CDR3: CASSFLGGNEKLFF
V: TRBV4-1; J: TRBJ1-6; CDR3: CASSQDVQAVSGPLHF
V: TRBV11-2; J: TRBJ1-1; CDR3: CASSLEESSNTEAFF
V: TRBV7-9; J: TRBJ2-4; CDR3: CASSSRLGQGVDIQYF
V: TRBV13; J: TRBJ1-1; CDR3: CASSDSSGIGTEAFF
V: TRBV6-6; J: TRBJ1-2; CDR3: CASTLPDRDYGYTF
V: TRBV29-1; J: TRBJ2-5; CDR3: CSVEDRLDGETQYF
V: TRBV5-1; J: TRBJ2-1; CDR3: CASSPSNRLAGGSYNEQFF
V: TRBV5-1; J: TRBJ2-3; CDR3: CASSLSGSTDTQYF
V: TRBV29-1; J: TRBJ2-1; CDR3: CSVYNNEQFF
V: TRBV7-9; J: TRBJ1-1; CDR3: CASSLGQTQAFF
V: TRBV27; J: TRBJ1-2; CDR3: CASSLSPVRRDYGYTF
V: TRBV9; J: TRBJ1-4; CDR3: CASSGGQGEKLFF
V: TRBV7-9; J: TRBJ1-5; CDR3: CASSGQDQPQHF
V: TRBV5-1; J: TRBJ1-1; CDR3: CASSVYSLMNTEAFF
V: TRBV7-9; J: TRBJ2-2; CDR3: CASSLRGYDTGELFF
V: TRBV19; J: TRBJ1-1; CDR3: CASSIDAGANTEAFF
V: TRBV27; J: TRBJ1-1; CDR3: CASSSKGQRMNTEAFF
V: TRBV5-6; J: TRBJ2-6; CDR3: CASSSGISGANVLTF
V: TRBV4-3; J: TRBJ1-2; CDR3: CASSPPDRAYGYTF
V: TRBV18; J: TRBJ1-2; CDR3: CASSGGGGGYTF
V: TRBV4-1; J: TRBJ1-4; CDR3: CASSQGTGGNEKLFF
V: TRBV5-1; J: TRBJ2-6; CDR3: CASSLFGTTTGANVLTF
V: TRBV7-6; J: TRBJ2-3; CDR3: CAVSGGPTIMTQYF
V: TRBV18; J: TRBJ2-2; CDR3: CASSPPGLNTGELFF
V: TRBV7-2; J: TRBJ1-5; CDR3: CASSPRAGWSNQPQHF
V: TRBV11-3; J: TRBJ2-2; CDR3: CASSLDPGPGLNTGELFF
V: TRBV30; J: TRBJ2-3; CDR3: CAFRRATTDTQYF
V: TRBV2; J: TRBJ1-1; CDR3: CASSEWEEPVAFF